These T cell receptor beta chains were read from a single sample in a study of T cell repertoires in cytomegalovirus infection. A single record per CDR3 protein comes from TCRdb applying MiXCR to the reads. Counted here are some 100,000 distinct CDR3 sequences, 20% to 25% occurring once; the ten biggest clones make up roughly 43%. The sample consisted of CD8+ T cells from PBMCs. Receptors were obtained from a human donor in good health (CMV status not recorded). Some clones in this sample may be carry-over from other donors' samples. The CDR3 runs from the conserved cysteine through the conserved F or W. The D gene is left open where the match is weak. A row's size may be missing; if present it is once, few, many or a size class.

j_call clone_size d_call v_call cdr3_nt cdr3_aa
TRBJ2-5 many TRBD2 TRBV29-1 TGCAGCGTTGAAGATCCGGGAGGGCGGGAGACCCAGTACTTC CSVEDPGGRETQYF
TRBJ2-7 many NA TRBV7-9 TGTGCCAGCAGCCCAGGACGGGAGCAGTACTTC CASSPGREQYF
TRBJ2-7 NA TRBD1 TRBV28 TGTGCCAGCAGAACTACAGGGGGCACACCCTACGAGCAGTACTTC CASRTTGGTPYEQYF
TRBJ1-1 NA NA TRBV6-2/TRBV6-3 TGTGCCAGCAGTCCCGGAGGGGCTGAAGCTTTCTTT CASSPGGAEAFF
TRBJ2-1 many NA TRBV7-2 TGTGCCAGCAGCTCCTCGGGCGCGAATTACAATGAGCAGTTCTTC CASSSSGANYNEQFF
TRBJ2-7 many TRBD1 TRBV20-1 TGCAGTGCTAGAGAAGGGGGCGAAGCCTACGAGCAGTACTTC CSAREGGEAYEQYF
TRBJ2-3 few TRBD2 TRBV4-2 TGTGCCAGCAGCCAAGTTGGCCTAGCGGGTGACCTCGATACGCAGTATTTT CASSQVGLAGDLDTQYF
TRBJ2-7 once NA TRBV7-2 TGTGCCAGCAGCTTAGAGGGGGGACCCAGACCGATAAGTGAGCAGTACTTC CASSLEGGPRPISEQYF
TRBJ2-2 many NA TRBV7-6 TGTGCCAGCAGCTTAGTTGTCCCCTTATCAGGGACAACAAGGGACACCGGGGAGCTGTTTTTT CASSLVVPLSGTTRDTGELFF
TRBJ2-5 NA NA TRBV6-6 TGTGCCAGCAGTTTAGGGGGAGGGAGGCAAGAGACCCAGTACTTC CASSLGGGRQETQYF
TRBJ2-1 NA NA TRBV29-1 TGCAGCGTTGAAGATCATAGGGGGCAGTTCTTC CSVEDHRGQFF
TRBJ2-7 few NA TRBV4-2 TGTGCCAGCAGCCAGGGCCGGGACGAGCAGTACTTC CASSQGRDEQYF
TRBJ2-7 NA TRBD1 TRBV28 TGTGCCAGCAGCTCCGCCCGGGACAGGGGCCTCTACGCGCAGTACTTC CASSSARDRGLYAQYF
TRBJ2-5 NA NA TRBV6-2/TRBV6-3 TGTGCCAGCAGTTACCCCACGACTAGTCGTGGGAACCAAGAGACCCAGTACTTC CASSYPTTSRGNQETQYF
TRBJ1-3 NA NA TRBV27 TGTGCCAGCCGCTCGGGACTCGCGGATCTCGTAGGTGGAAACACCATATATTTT CASRSGLADLVGGNTIYF
TRBJ1-1 many TRBD1 TRBV28 TGTGCCAGCAGGCCGGGACAGGACTTCACTGAAGCTTTCTTT CASRPGQDFTEAFF
TRBJ2-1 few NA TRBV6-4 TGTGCCAGCAGTGACCTTCCCCGTCGGGGGCGCGCCTACAATGAGCAGTTCTTC CASSDLPRRGRAYNEQFF
TRBJ2-3 NA NA TRBV4-3 TGCGCCAGCAGCCAAGATTTTGGAGATGTCACAGATACGCAGTATTTT CASSQDFGDVTDTQYF
TRBJ2-7 few TRBD1 TRBV7-2 TGTGCCAGCAGCCCCGGGACAGGGCTCGAGCAGTACTTC CASSPGTGLEQYF
TRBJ2-1 few NA TRBV29-1 TGCAGCGTTATTGGTCGGGATCCCTCCGGCAATGAGCAGTTCTTC CSVIGRDPSGNEQFF
TRBJ2-7 many TRBD1 TRBV4-1 TGCGCCAGCAGCCAAGGGGAAGGGACAGGGTACGAGCAGTACTTC CASSQGEGTGYEQYF
TRBJ1-1 NA TRBD1 TRBV4-1 TGCGCCAGCAGCCAGGAACCGGGACAGATATATTTTGAAGCTTTCTTT CASSQEPGQIYFEAFF
TRBJ2-1 many TRBD2 TRBV6-1 TGTGCCAGCAGTGAAGGACGGGGGGGCTCCTACAATGAGCAGTTCTTC CASSEGRGGSYNEQFF
TRBJ2-5 NA NA TRBV2 TGTGCCCTTGGGGACACCGGGTCGGAGACCCAGTACTTC CALGDTGSETQYF
TRBJ2-1 NA NA TRBV7-9 TGTGCCAGCAATGGGGGGGGCTGGAATGAGCAGTTCTTC CASNGGGWNEQFF
TRBJ2-7 many NA TRBV12-3/TRBV12-4 TGTGCCAGCAGGGAGGAACAGAGCTCCTACGAGCAGTACTTC CASREEQSSYEQYF
TRBJ2-7 few NA TRBV27 TGTGCCAGCAGTTTATTAGGTCACTACGAGCAGTACTTC CASSLLGHYEQYF
TRBJ2-6 few TRBD1 TRBV6-1 TGTGCCAGCAGAGGACAGGGGGCGCCTGGGGCCAACGTCCTGACTTTC CASRGQGAPGANVLTF
TRBJ2-7 NA NA TRBV29-1 TGCAGCGTACAGAGATACTACGAGCAGTACTTC CSVQRYYEQYF
TRBJ1-1 few TRBD1 TRBV28 TGTGCCAGCAGTTTAATAGGGGGCAAAACTGAAGCTTTCTTT CASSLIGGKTEAFF
TRBJ2-7 NA TRBD2 TRBV5-1 TGCGCCAGCAGACCTAGCGGGACGAAAACCTACGAGCAGTACTTC CASRPSGTKTYEQYF
TRBJ2-1 many TRBD2 TRBV7-8 TGTGCCAGCAGACCTAGCGGGATCGACAATGAGCAGTTCTTC CASRPSGIDNEQFF
TRBJ2-7 NA NA TRBV20-1 TGCAGTGCTAGAGATTTGGCAGAAGCATACGAGCAGTACTTC CSARDLAEAYEQYF
TRBJ1-1 NA TRBD1 TRBV18 TGTGCCAGCTCACCGGAGACAGGGCTGTACACTGAAGCTTTCTTT CASSPETGLYTEAFF